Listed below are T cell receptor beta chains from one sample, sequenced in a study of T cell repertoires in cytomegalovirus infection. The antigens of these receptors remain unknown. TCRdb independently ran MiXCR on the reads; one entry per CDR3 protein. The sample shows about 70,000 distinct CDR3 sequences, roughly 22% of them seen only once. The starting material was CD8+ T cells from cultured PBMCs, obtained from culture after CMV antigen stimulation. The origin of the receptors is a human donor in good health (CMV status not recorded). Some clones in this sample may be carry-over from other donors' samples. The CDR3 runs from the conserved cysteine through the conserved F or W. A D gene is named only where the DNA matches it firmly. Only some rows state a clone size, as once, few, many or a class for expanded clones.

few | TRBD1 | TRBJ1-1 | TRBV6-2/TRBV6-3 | TGTGCCAGCAGTTACACCGACAGGGGGCCAGACACTGAAGCTTTCTTT | CASSYTDRGPDTEAFF
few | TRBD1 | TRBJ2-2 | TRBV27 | TGTGCCAGCAGTACCTGGGACAGTTCGAACACCGGGGAGCTGTTTTTT | CASSTWDSSNTGELFF
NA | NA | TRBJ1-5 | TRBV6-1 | TGTGCCAGCAGTGAAGGCTACGGGGGCAATCAGCCCCAGCATTTT | CASSEGYGGNQPQHF
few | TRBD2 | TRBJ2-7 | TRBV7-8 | TGTGCCAGCAGCTTACTGGGACTAGCGGCGTACGAGCAGTACTTC | CASSLLGLAAYEQYF
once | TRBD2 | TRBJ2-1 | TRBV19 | TGTGCCAGTAAGGAACTAGCGGGGGGTTTTGAGCAGTTCTTC | CASKELAGGFEQFF
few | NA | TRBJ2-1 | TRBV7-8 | TGTGCCAGCAGCTCAGGAAACAATGAGCAGTTCTTC | CASSSGNNEQFF
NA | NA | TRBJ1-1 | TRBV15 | TGTGCCACCAGCAGAGAAGATGTTGAAGCTTTCTTT | CATSREDVEAFF
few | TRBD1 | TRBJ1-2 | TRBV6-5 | TGTGCCAGCCGAAAACCCGGGACAGCCTGGGGCTACACCTTC | CASRKPGTAWGYTF
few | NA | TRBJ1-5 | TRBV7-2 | TGTGCCAGCAGCTCCGATACGACGGTCTCTGGGTATCAGCCCCAGCATTTT | CASSSDTTVSGYQPQHF
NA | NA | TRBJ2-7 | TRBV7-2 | TGTGCCAGCAGCTCGACAGATTACGAGCAGTACTTC | CASSSTDYEQYF
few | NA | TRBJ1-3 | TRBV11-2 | TGTGCCAGCAGCTTAGGCAGGGCAAACGGAAACACCATATATTTT | CASSLGRANGNTIYF